Shown below are 9 T cell receptor beta chains from a single sample sequenced in a study of neurological immune-mediated disorders. Stated time point: longitudinal time-point 3. TCRdb processed the 5' RACE reads anew with MiXCR; each CDR3 protein has one entry. In the table there are approximately 80,000 distinct CDR3 sequences, roughly 4.3% of which are singletons. What was sequenced was PBMCs. All receptors come from a woman aged 60 to 75 with multiple sclerosis.

This clonotype was counted at least ten times. The CDR3, as DNA: TGCAGTGCTAGAGTGCGGGGGGCTGGGACGTACACTGAAGCTTTCTTT. Protein sequence: CSARVRGAGTYTEAFF. The chain combines TRBV20-1 with TRBJ1-1, with D possibly being TRBD1 (6 bases). Germline V gives CDR1 DFQATT, CDR2 SNEGSKA (reference sequence). This CDR3 has 16 residues. The V end was cut by 1 base, the J end by 3 bases, with 18 bases between.

This clonotype was seen a handful of times. A much larger clone differs by one base, so this may be a read error. The chain joins TRBV25-1 to TRBJ2-5, with D hard to call. Germline loops: CDR1 MGHDK, CDR2 SYGVNS. This CDR3 is built from 11 residues. The CDR3 loop is CASSRAETKYF. The CDR3 coding sequence is TGTGCCAGCAGTAGAGCTGAGACCAAGTACTTC.

At least ten counts were recorded for this clonotype. This chain uses TRBV12-3 or TRBV12-4 with TRBJ2-4; no definite D call. CDR3 size: 12 residues. V dropped 5 bases and J dropped 7 bases, with 9 bases sitting between them. The CDR3 nucleotides are TGTGCCAGCAGTCCATTCCTGAACATTCAGTACTTC. This sequence encodes CASSPFLNIQYF.

This clonotype was seen many times. Written as DNA, the CDR3 is TGTGCCAGCAGCTTAGATGGAGCCGGAATCTCTACCGAGCAGTACTTC. As protein: CASSLDGAGISTEQYF. The rearrangement links TRBV7-2 to TRBJ2-7; D unresolved. CDR1 and CDR2 from the germline V gene are SGHTA and FQGNSA. Trimming shortened V by 1 base and J by 6 bases, and 19 bases separated the two germline ends. CDR3 length: 16 residues. The whole variable domain, filled in from reference TRBV7-2 and TRBJ2-7, reads GAGVSQSPSNKVTEKGKDVELRCDPISGHTALYWYRQSLGQGLEFLIYFQGNSAPDKSGLPSDRFSAERTGGSVSTLTIQRTQQEDSAVYLCASSLDGAGISTEQYFGPGTRLTVT.

The V call is TRBV9, the J call TRBJ2-7, with 8 nucleotides matching TRBD1. CDR3 length: 12 amino acids. Germline CDR1 reads SGDLS; CDR2 reads YYNGEE. V lost 3 bases to trimming and J lost 5 bases; unmatched junction nucleotides: 1. For the CDR3, the DNA is TGTGCCAGCAGCGGGACAGGGAACGAGCAGTACTTC. Translating it yields CASSGTGNEQYF.

This clonotype was seen at least ten times. This chain links TRBV10-3 with TRBJ2-7; tentatively, D is TRBD1 or TRBD2 (5 bases each). The CDR3 loop spans 17 amino acids. Germline CDR1 is ENHRY and CDR2 is SYGVKD. V lost 0 bases, J lost 1 base, and 16 bases lay in between. The CDR3 nucleotides read TGTGCCATCAGTGAGTCGTTACCGGGACGGACTTCCTACGAGCAGTACTTC. It yields the protein CAISESLPGRTSYEQYF.

This clonotype has at least ten counts. The DNA for the CDR3 is TGTGCCAGCAGCTTATTAGCTGAAGCTTTCTTT. Translation gives CASSLLAEAFF. The chain carries TRBV7-9 and TRBJ1-1; unclear D gene. Trimming took off 2 bases at V and 6 bases at J, with 4 bases between the two ends. The CDR3 has 11 residues. Per the germline V gene, CDR1 is SEHNR and CDR2 is FQNEAQ (reference sequence).

There are many counts of this clonotype. The chain recombines TRBV5-1 with TRBJ2-5; D gene unclear. The length of the CDR3 is 14 residues. V lost 0 bases, J lost 3 bases, and 9 bases lay in between. Germline CDR1 and CDR2: SGHRS and YFSETQ. The CDR3 is CASSLAGLEETQYF. Here the CDR3 DNA reads TGCGCCAGCAGCTTGGCTGGGTTGGAAGAGACCCAGTACTTC.

This clonotype was observed at least ten times. This chain joins TRBV6-1 and TRBJ2-1; D is unclear. CDR1 is MNHNS and CDR2 is SASEGT in the germline V gene. CDR3 length: 12 amino acids. Trimming pared 7 bases from V and 5 bases from J, leaving 9 bases between. The CDR3, as DNA: TGTGCCAGCACAGGCAGCCACAATGAGCAGTTCTTC. It translates to CASTGSHNEQFF.